This TCR beta chain is from a study of T-cell memory formation after mild COVID-19 (dated by TCRdb to about 2021). Regarding the complete study: Most TCR sequence clusters were specific to one of the two donors. In a couple of donors, T-cell clones that expanded and contracted after mild COVID-19 were followed by sequencing TCRalpha and TCRbeta repertoires longitudinally. Two young, previously healthy adult volunteers made up the cohort, one male and one female. General conclusions and limits of the study: SARS-CoV-2 specificity of the second-wave clones peaking on day 37 was not confirmed. The study covered only a couple of mild cases, and larger cohorts including severe cases with pre-infection samples were considered necessary. The detection of some responding clones in pre-infection memory suggests that pre-existing cross-reactive memory T cells joined the SARS-CoV-2 response. Contracting CD4+ clones turned up mainly in the CM and EM memory subsets, whereas EMRA was where CD8+ clones were enriched. Clones contracting from day 15 to 85 had balanced CD4/CD8 phenotypes, while a second wave expanding from day 15 to 37 was biased towards CD4+.

Sequencing was performed on an Illumina NovaSeq 6000. TCRalpha and TCRbeta cDNA libraries were constructed by 5'RACE with constant-segment primers, with sample barcodes and unique molecular identifiers being introduced. RNA was extracted from every sample with Trizol reagent. Libraries were amplified in two PCR steps, with a second sample barcode and Illumina TruSeq adapters added in the second step. The libraries were sequenced on an Illumina NovaSeq using 2 x 150 bp paired-end reads. Per the source publication's procedure: Reads were demultiplexed and collapsed into UMI-guided consensus sequences with migec v1.2.7. Using mixcr v2.1.11, the UMI consensuses were aligned to TRA and TRB V and J templates and assembled into clonotypes. A clonotype was counted as expanded or contracted only if both edgeR and NoisET called the change significant, with noise models trained on biological replicates. For edgeR calls, a false discovery rate-adjusted p below 0.01 and a log2 fold-change threshold of 1 were applied. As an exploratory analysis of dynamics, max-normalized trajectories of the 1000 most abundant clonotypes were examined by PCA with hierarchical clustering. Separately sequenced CD4+ and CD8+ repertoires were used to assign a CD4 or CD8 phenotype to each responding clone. TCRdb trimmed the raw reads at Q25, called clones with MiXCR and kept productive beta chains. Each record represents a unique CDR3 protein, reported with the most common genes and DNA among its rows. These V and J calls derive from TCRdb rather than the authors' analysis. Recorded for this sample are 580,000 or so distinct CDR3 sequences; 15% to 20% of them occurred a single time. The top ten constitute roughly 7.7% of the sample.

The CDR3 has 14 amino acids, counting the end cysteine and phenylalanine. The sequence is cut down to CDR3 DNA, 42 bases in frame from base 1. V gives up 1 base and J gives up 4 bases, and the segment between their germline ends measures 10 bases. Looking up the germline V gene yields CDR1 MGHRA and CDR2 YSYEKL. Ficoll-Paque density gradient centrifugation was used to isolate PBMCs. With respect to this clonotype: Which antigen it targets is not known. There are no base qualities to consult, and no much larger clone falls within one base.

Sequencing used PBMCs or a T cell subset sorted from them (not recorded which). The TCR originated in an adult woman who had mild COVID-19 (a few samples of this study predate the infection). The sample titles of this study are shuffled in the database, so cell type and time point are left out; the donor was told from shared clones. Recombination connected TRBV4-1 to TRBJ1-2; no D gene is confidently identified. The encoded CDR3 is CASSQGREGYGYTF. The DNA reads as follows: TGCGCCAGCAGCCAAGGAAGGGAAGGCTATGGCTACACCTTC.